The present TCR beta chain was sequenced within a study of graft-versus-host responses after intestinal transplantation. At the level of the study: Transplantation in recipients was multivisceral, liver-intestinal, or isolated intestinal.

General study results and limits: GvH clones occurred in recipient marrow; some first appeared in ileum or blood.

Some clones are missing from TCRdb's copy, which holds only in-frame ones; the method was immunoSEQ multiplex PCR. The sample yields some 86,000 clones, about 85% seen once. Trimming at V came to 4 bases and at J to 4 bases, leaving 15 bases not matched to a gene. CDR1 and CDR2 from the germline V gene are SEHNR and FQNEAQ (reference sequence). This CDR3 spans 17 amino acids. This clone was observed once. Its specificity is unknown. The input for sequencing was unstimulated CD4+ T cells sorted from spleen or lymph node cells, taken before transplant. This chain links TRBV7-9 with TRBJ2-5; 7 bases map to TRBD2. The source of this sequence is a human donor who was the organ donor for an intestinal transplant. The CDR3 is CASSSTFGLGGTETQYF. CDR3 nucleotides: TGTGCCAGCAGCTCGACTTTCGGACTGGGAGGGACAGAGACCCAGTACTTC.